A selection of T cell receptor beta chains follows, all from one sample in a study of cytomegalovirus exposure and HLA in healthy donors. TCRdb's copy holds only in-frame clones and misses some; the assay was immunoSEQ multiplex PCR. The table shows 60,000 to 70,000 clones, with around three quarters occurring only once. The sample taken for sequencing was PBMCs. These receptors originate from a woman in her thirties in good health and CMV-seronegative. The conserved cysteine and the conserved F or W are not part of the CDR3 here.

>TRBV4-1|TRBJ1-1
ASSFGTGGINTEAF
>TRBV7-9|TRBJ1-1
ASRPTGTGHIEAF
>TRBV29-1|TRBJ1-1
SASGDPTEAF
>TRBV30|TRBJ2-1
AWASGSGTTYSYNEQF
>TRBV6-6|TRBJ1-1
ASSYTSGGEAF
>TRBV30|TRBJ1-2
AWGRGARYGYT
>TRBV7-2|TRBJ2-3
ASSLVRVETDTQY
>TRBV7-2|TRBJ2-7
ASSLGAAGRDEQY
>TRBV11-2|TRBJ2-7
ASSFARGEQY
>TRBV13|TRBJ1-1
ASSPQGAVDAF
>TRBV29-1|TRBJ2-7
SVRASKEGAPYEQY
>TRBV2|TRBJ1-5
ASSRQGWGQPQH
>TRBV28|TRBJ2-7
ASSQAPPPEQY
>TRBV6-1|TRBJ2-1
ASRWTSGADNEQF
>TRBV1|TRBJ1-5
TSSQGGLSNQPQH
>TRBV6-1|TRBJ1-1
ASGTGGFSEAF
>TRBV28|TRBJ1-6
ASSLSNSPLH
>TRBV7-2|TRBJ1-1
ASSPMRARGTEAF
>TRBV7-9|TRBJ1-2
ASSFSYRGGDGYT
>TRBV15|TRBJ1-2
ATSRTTGLGYT
>TRBV5-1|TRBJ2-7
ASSWAAGTGFYEQY
>TRBV5-6|TRBJ2-1
ASSYRDEQF
>TRBV6-1|TRBJ1-2
ASIRDSNYGYT
>TRBV30|TRBJ1-5
AWNAGTFNQPQH
>TRBV5-1|TRBJ1-2
ASSLGGGDGYT
>TRBV10-3|TRBJ1-2
AISEQGVNYGYT
>TRBV20-1|TRBJ1-1
RGQGGTEAF
>TRBV6-6|TRBJ1-4
ASSLGQKQANEKLF
>TRBV28|TRBJ1-5
ASTLGQEPQH
>TRBV25-1|TRBJ1-2
ASSESGTGRYT
>TRBV30|TRBJ1-5
AWSVGQFNQPQH
>TRBV10-2|TRBJ1-1
ASSSQANTEAF
>TRBV30|TRBJ1-1
AWKTGGSPEAF
>TRBV5-6|TRBJ1-1
ASSTIDRDTEAF
>TRBV2|TRBJ1-6
ASTVDRSSYNSPLH
>TRBV6-6|TRBJ2-1
ASRDGGAGRAEQF
>TRBV12-5|TRBJ2-3
ASGPGQGRDTQY
>TRBV30|TRBJ1-1
ALDREVVTEAF
>TRBV4-3|TRBJ2-7
ASSQGLAGAGSYEQY
>TRBV7-8|TRBJ2-7
ASSPLRAYEQY
>TRBV20-1|TRBJ1-1
SAGENTEAF
>TRBV30|TRBJ2-3
AWGVGGSGGDTQY
>TRBV4-1|TRBJ2-1
ASSQRNEQF
>TRBV7-9|TRBJ1-4
ASSLGHIQEKLF
>TRBV29-1|TRBJ2-7
SADGHGYEQY
>TRBV7-3|TRBJ1-1
ASSPPGVTEAF
>TRBV4-3|TRBJ2-5
ASSQEFSGGLQETQY
>TRBV6-5|TRBJ2-3
ASIPSGRKSDTQY
>TRBV2|TRBJ2-3
ASRELSTDTQY
>TRBV5-4|TRBJ1-1
ASSGIGTPNTEAF
>TRBV4-3|TRBJ1-1
ASSQLGTEAF